The clone carrying this T cell receptor beta chain has at least ten counts. Its antigen is currently unknown. The sample originates from a study of CD8 T cells in ankylosing spondylitis. Study observations and caveats: A motif of roughly eight highly homologous TCR beta variants was seen as apparently characteristic of ankylosing spondylitis blood. Researchers reportedly found disease-linked clones significantly enriched in matched ankylosing spondylitis synovial fluid. Certain motif variants had earlier been reported in reactive arthritis synovial fluid and blood.

From germline, CDR1 is DFQATT and CDR2 SNEGSKA (reference sequence). There are 15 residues in the CDR3. The ends were cut back, 0 bases at V and 5 bases at J, with 16 bases in the middle. TCRdb reanalysed the 5' RACE reads using MiXCR and keeps one entry per CDR3 protein. The data contain approximately 250,000 distinct CDR3 sequences, 8.2% of them singletons. The sequencing input was blood, either unsorted or a sorted T cell fraction (not recorded which). The J gene is TRBJ2-5, the V gene TRBV20-1; tentatively, D is TRBD1 or TRBD2 (5 bases each). The origin of this receptor is a female donor with ankylosing spondylitis or in good health (not recorded which). CDR3 protein: CSARDGGLEGETQYF. Here the CDR3 DNA reads TGCAGTGCTAGAGATGGTGGGCTAGAGGGGGAGACCCAGTACTTC.